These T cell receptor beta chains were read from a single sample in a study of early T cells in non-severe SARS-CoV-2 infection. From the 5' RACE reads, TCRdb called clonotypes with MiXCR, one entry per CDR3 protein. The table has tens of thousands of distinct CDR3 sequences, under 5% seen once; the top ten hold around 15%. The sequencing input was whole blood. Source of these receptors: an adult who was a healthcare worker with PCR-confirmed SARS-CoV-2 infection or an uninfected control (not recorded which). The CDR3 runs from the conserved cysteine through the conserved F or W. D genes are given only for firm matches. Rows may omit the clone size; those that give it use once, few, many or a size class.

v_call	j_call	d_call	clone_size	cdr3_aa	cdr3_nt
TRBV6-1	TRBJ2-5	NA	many	CASRLPGTETQYF	TGTGCCAGCAGACTACCGGGAACAGAGACCCAGTACTTC
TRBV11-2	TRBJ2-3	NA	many	CASSLDPWGSLTDTQYF	TGTGCCAGCAGCTTAGACCCCTGGGGTAGTCTCACAGATACGCAGTATTTT
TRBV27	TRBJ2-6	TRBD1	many	CASSTGDRGRLGANVLTF	TGTGCCAGCTCAACAGGGGACAGGGGGCGCCTTGGGGCCAACGTCCTGACTTTC
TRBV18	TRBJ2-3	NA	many	CASSPLNGDTQYF	TGTGCCAGCTCACCGCTTAATGGGGATACGCAGTATTTT
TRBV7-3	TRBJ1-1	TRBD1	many	CASSASTGVTEAFF	TGTGCCAGCAGCGCCAGTACAGGGGTGACTGAAGCTTTCTTT
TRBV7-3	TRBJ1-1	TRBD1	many	CASSLGTANTEAFF	TGTGCCAGCAGCTTAGGGACAGCGAACACTGAAGCTTTCTTT
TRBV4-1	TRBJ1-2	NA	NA	CASSQDWTMDYGYTF	TGCGCCAGCAGCCAAGATTGGACAATGGACTATGGCTACACCTTC
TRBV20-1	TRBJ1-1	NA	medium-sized	CSALGGNTEAFF	TGCAGTGCTCTAGGGGGGAACACTGAAGCTTTCTTT
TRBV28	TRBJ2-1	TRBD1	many	CAISDRINEQFF	TGTGCCATCTCGGACAGGATCAATGAGCAGTTCTTC
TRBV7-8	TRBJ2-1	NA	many	CASSPPFARGVINEQFF	TGTGCCAGCAGCCCCCCTTTTGCTCGCGGGGTAATCAATGAGCAGTTCTTC
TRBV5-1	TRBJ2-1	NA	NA	CASSLGASGEQFF	TGCGCCAGCAGCTTAGGTGCAAGTGGAGAGCAGTTCTTC
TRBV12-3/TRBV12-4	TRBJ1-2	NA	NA	CASSLGRGYGYTF	TGTGCCAGCAGTTTAGGCAGGGGTTATGGCTACACCTTC
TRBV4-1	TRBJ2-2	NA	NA	CASSQETGELFF	TGCGCCAGCAGCCAAGAGACCGGGGAGCTGTTTTTT
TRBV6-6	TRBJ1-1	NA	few	CASGRGEEAFF	TGTGCCAGCGGAAGAGGGGAAGAAGCTTTCTTT
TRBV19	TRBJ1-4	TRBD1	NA	CASTVTGQGSEGSEKLFF	TGTGCCAGCACCGTAACGGGACAGGGAAGTGAAGGGAGTGAAAAACTGTTTTTT
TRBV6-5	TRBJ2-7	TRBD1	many	CASSYFSGGEQYF	TGTGCCAGCAGTTACTTCTCAGGGGGCGAGCAGTACTTC
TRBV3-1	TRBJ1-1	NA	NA	CASSSGVSVNEAFF	TGTGCCAGCAGCTCCGGTGTGTCCGTTAATGAAGCTTTCTTT
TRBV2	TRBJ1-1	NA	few	CASSRGHPILNTEAFF	TGTGCCAGCAGTCGGGGCCATCCGATTCTGAACACTGAAGCTTTCTTT
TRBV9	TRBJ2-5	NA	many	CASSVPAAQETQYF	TGTGCCAGCAGCGTTCCAGCGGCCCAAGAGACCCAGTACTTC